This entry features one TCR beta chain sequence. The antigen remains undetermined. This sample stems from a study of regulatory T cells in long-lasting Graves disease. V was cut by 5 bases and J by 5 bases, with 15 bases left in between. Germline assignment: CDR1 MDHEN and CDR2 SYDVKM. CDR3 length equals 14 residues. Whole-study findings and limits: Favored usage of TRBV28, TRBJ1-2 and TRBJ2-5 was recorded in persistent disease.

Time point given: persistent/refractory GD, antithyroid drugs over 5 years with positive TRAb. From PBMCs, RNA was extracted and then used to make the TCR library. Patients came through an endocrinology department, and that department was in Xi'an, China. EDTA tubes were used for drawing approximately 8.4 milliliters of peripheral blood. Investigators prepared the TCR beta libraries by applying iRepertoire HTBI primers and Arm-PCR of CDR3 regions. MiXCR, run by TCRdb on the multiplex PCR reads, gives a single entry per CDR3 protein. The sample has hundreds of thousands of distinct CDR3 sequences, 25% to 30% seen once.

The sequencing here drew on peripheral blood mononuclear cells (PBMCs), taken when the disease was refractory, from a patient treated with antithyroid drugs. This chain uses TRBV28 with TRBJ1-2, with a weak D call TRBD1 (5 bases). The sequence was obtained from a female donor with Graves disease. CDR3 sequence (DNA): TGTGCCAGCAGTCCGCCGGGACGTAAATATGGCTACACCTTC. It specifies CASSPPGRKYGYTF.